This is a list of T cell receptor beta chains from one sample in a study of a mutant IDH1 vaccine in newly diagnosed glioma. The repertoire was sequenced with immunoSEQ multiplex PCR; TCRdb's copy has only in-frame clones and lacks some. Among roughly 120,000 clones listed, around three quarters were seen once. Their cognate antigens are unknown. The input for sequencing was PBMCs, taken from a glioma patient whose treatment included an IDH1 peptide vaccine. Receptor source: a man between 40 and 49 years old with glioma. Both conserved end residues are part of each CDR3. D genes are given only for firm matches. Clone size is not always given. Where it is, it says once, few, many or a class for expanded clones.

abundance | j_gene | d_gene | v_gene | CDR3nt | CDR3aa
few | TRBJ1-1 | TRBD1 | TRBV5-6 | TGTGCCAGCAGCTTTGGACAGGGGGACACTGAAGCTTTCTTT | CASSFGQGDTEAFF
NA | TRBJ1-6 | NA | TRBV13 | TGTGCCAGCAGCCGGAAGACAGTGGGTAATTCACCCCTCCACTTT | CASSRKTVGNSPLHF
few | TRBJ1-2 | TRBD1 | TRBV19 | TGTGCCAGTAGTGCGACGACAGGGGTTAGCGGCTACACCTTC | CASSATTGVSGYTF
NA | TRBJ1-5 | TRBD1 | TRBV4-1 | TGCGCCAGCAGCCCGTATGACAGGGAGAAGAGATTTGGCCAGCCCCAGCATTTT | CASSPYDREKRFGQPQHF
once | TRBJ2-6 | NA | TRBV5-1 | TGCGCCAGCAGCTTGCAACCACAAGGCCGTTCGGTGGGGGCCAACGTCCTGACTTTC | CASSLQPQGRSVGANVLTF
NA | TRBJ2-2 | NA | TRBV10-1 | TGCGCCAGCAGTGACCCCACCGGGGAGCTGTTTTTT | CASSDPTGELFF
NA | TRBJ2-5 | TRBD2 | TRBV6-5 | TGTGCCAGCAGTAGGACTAGTGGGACCCAAGAGACCCAGTACTTC | CASSRTSGTQETQYF
NA | TRBJ1-4 | NA | TRBV6-4 | TGTGCCAGCAGTGACCCCGTTCGGCCAGCGGCTAATGAAAAACTGTTTTTT | CASSDPVRPAANEKLFF
NA | TRBJ2-7 | NA | TRBV6-5 | TGTGCCAGCAGTTCGGGATCCGAAACCGAGCAGTACTTC | CASSSGSETEQYF
NA | TRBJ1-4 | TRBD1 | TRBV4-2 | TGTGCCAGCAGCCTAAAGCGACAGGGAGTAACTGAAAAACTGTTTTTT | CASSLKRQGVTEKLFF
few | TRBJ1-1 | TRBD1 | TRBV4-1 | TGCGCCAGCAGCCAAAGGGGGCTGAACACTGAAGCTTTCTTT | CASSQRGLNTEAFF